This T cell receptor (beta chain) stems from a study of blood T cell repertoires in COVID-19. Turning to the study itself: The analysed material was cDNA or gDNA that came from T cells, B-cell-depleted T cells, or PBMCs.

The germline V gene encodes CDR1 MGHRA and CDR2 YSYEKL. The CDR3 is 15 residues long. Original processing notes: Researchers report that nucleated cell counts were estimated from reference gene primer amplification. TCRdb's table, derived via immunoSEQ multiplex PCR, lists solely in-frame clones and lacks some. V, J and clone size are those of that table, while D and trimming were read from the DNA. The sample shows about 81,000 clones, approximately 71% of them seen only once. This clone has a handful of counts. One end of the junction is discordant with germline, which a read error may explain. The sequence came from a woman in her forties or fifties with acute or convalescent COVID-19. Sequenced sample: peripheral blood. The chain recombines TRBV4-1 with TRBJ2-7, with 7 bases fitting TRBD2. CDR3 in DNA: TGCGCCAGCACCCAAGAGTGGGGGGGAGTCTACGAGCAGTACTTC. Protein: CASTQEWGGVYEQYF.